This T cell receptor beta chain is from a study of breast tumors, draining lymph nodes, adjacent tissues. The study's findings and limits: Luminal-like breast cancer showed significantly higher tumor–nontumor repertoire similarity than basal-like. Tumor T cell lymph node origin was a supported hypothesis, not proven.

TCRdb ran MiXCR on the multiplex PCR reads and lists one entry per CDR3 protein. The sample lists 200,000 to 300,000 distinct CDR3 sequences, around 31% seen once, with around 1% in the top ten. Axillary draining lymph nodes of breast cancer patients supplied the node samples. V was pared by 1 base and J by 4 bases, with 10 bases between. The CDR3 extends over 14 amino acids. Remarks on this clonotype: The antigen is undetermined.

The source of this sequence is a female donor with breast cancer. Some clones in this sample may be carry-over from other donors' samples. Source material: axillary lymph node tissue. This chain joins TRBV12-3 or TRBV12-4 and TRBJ1-1; the D is unclear. The CDR3 here is CASSLVWVRTEAFF. Here the CDR3 DNA reads TGTGCCAGCAGTTTAGTTTGGGTGCGCACTGAAGCTTTCTTT.